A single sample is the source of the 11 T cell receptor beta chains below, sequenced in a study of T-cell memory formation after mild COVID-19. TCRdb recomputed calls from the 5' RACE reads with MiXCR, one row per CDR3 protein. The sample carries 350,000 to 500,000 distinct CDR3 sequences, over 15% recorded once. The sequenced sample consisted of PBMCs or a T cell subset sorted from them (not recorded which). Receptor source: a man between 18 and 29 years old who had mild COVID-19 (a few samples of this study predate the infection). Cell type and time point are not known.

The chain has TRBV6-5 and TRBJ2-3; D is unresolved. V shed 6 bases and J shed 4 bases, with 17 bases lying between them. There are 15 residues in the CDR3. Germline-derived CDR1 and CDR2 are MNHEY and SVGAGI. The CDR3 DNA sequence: TGTGCCAGCAGCTATACCGAACCGAGCCCAGATACGCAGTATTTT. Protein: CASSYTEPSPDTQYF.

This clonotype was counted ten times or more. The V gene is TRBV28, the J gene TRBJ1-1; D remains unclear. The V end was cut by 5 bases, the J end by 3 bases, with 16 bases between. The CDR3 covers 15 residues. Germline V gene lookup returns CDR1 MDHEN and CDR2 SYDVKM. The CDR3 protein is CASSTPPGSDTEAFF. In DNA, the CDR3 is TGTGCCAGCAGTACCCCTCCAGGTTCCGACACTGAAGCTTTCTTT.

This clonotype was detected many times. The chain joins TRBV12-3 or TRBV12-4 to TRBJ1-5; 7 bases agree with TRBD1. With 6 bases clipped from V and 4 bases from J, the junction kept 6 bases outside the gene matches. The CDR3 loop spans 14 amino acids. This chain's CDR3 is CASSPGTANQPQHF. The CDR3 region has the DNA TGTGCCAGCAGCCCAGGGACAGCTAATCAGCCCCAGCATTTT.

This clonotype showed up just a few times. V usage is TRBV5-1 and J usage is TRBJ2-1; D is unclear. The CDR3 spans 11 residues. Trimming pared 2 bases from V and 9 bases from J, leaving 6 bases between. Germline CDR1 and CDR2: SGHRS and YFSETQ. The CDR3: CASSLAREQFF. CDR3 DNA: TGCGCCAGCAGCTTAGCCCGTGAGCAGTTCTTC. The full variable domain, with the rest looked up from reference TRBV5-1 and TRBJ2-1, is KAGVTQTPRYLIKTRGQQVTLSCSPISGHRSVSWYQQTPGQGLQFLFEYFSETQRNKGNFPGRFSGRQFSNSRSEMNVSTLELGDSALYLCASSLAREQFFGPGTRLTVL.

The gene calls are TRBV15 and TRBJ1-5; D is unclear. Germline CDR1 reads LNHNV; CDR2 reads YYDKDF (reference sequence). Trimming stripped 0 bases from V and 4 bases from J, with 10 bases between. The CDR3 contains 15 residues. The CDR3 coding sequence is TGTGCCACCAGCAGAGATTTAAACATTAATCAGCCCCAGCATTTT. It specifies CATSRDLNINQPQHF.

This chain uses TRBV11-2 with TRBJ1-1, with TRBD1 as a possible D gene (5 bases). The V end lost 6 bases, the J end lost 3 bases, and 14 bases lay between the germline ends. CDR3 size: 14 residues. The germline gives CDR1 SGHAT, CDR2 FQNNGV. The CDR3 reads CASSPKGRDTEAFF. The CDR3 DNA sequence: TGTGCCAGCAGTCCAAAGGGGAGGGACACTGAAGCTTTCTTT.

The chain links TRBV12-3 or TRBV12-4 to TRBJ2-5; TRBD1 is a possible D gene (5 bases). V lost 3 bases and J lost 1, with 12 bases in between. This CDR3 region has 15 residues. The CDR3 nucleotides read TGTGCCAGCAGTTTGGAAGGGGCAGGCCAAGAGACCCAGTACTTC. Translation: CASSLEGAGQETQYF.

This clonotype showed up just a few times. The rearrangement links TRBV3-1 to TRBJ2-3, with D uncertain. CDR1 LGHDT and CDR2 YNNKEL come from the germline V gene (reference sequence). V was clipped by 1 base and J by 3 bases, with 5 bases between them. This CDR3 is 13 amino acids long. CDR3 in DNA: TGTGCCAGCAGCCAAGTTTATACAGATACGCAGTATTTT. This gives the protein CASSQVYTDTQYF.

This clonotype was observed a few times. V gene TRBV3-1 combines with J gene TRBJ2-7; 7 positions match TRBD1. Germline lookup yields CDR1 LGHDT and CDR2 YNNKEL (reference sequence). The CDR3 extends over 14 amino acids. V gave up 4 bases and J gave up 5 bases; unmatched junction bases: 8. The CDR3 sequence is CASSLTGITHEQYF. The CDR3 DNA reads TGTGCCAGCAGCCTGACAGGGATAACCCACGAGCAGTACTTC.

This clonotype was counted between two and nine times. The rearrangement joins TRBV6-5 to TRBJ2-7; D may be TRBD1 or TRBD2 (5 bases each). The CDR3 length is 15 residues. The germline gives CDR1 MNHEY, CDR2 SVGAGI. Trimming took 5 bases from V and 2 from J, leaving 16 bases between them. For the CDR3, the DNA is TGTGCCAGCAGTCCCACCTGGCAGGGACCCTACGAGCAGTACTTC. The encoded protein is CASSPTWQGPYEQYF.

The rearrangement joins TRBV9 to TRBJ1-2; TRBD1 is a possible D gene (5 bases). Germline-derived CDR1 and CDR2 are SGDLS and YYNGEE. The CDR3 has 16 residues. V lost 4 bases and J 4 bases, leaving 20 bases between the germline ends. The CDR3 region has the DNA TGTGCCAGCAGCCTCCGAGGGGCCGCCTCAATCTATGGCTACACCTTC. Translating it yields CASSLRGAASIYGYTF.